The rows below give T cell receptor beta chains drawn from one sample of a study of human T cells and chemical hapten exposure. TCRdb reanalysed the RACE reads using MiXCR and keeps one entry per CDR3 protein. In the table there are around 260,000 distinct CDR3 sequences, more than 6.5% of which are singletons. The sample in question was whole blood, obtained in connection with sensitization to the hapten diphenylcyclopropenone (DPC). The receptors derive from a woman between 40 and 50 years old with alopecia areata. Some clones in this sample may be carry-over from other donors' samples. Each CDR3 is given without its conserved first and last residue.

v_gene	j_gene	CDR3aa
TRBV10-3	TRBJ1-2	AISGRTDYGYT
TRBV2	TRBJ2-7	ASSEALGSDEQY
TRBV2	TRBJ2-1	ASSSNEQF
TRBV20-1	TRBJ2-3	SARLASGTTDTQY
TRBV5-1	TRBJ1-2	ASSPDRVGTIGYT
TRBV30	TRBJ2-1	AWSARRNEQF
TRBV7-2	TRBJ2-3	ASSPTSRSTDTQY
TRBV29-1	TRBJ1-2	SVEGDNRGYT
TRBV20-1	TRBJ2-3	SATGTSGSSTDTQY
TRBV4-1	TRBJ1-1	ASSQSGQGATEAF
TRBV29-1	TRBJ1-2	SVDRAPYPYGYT
TRBV2	TRBJ1-2	ASSGDQGIAGYT
TRBV6-5	TRBJ1-1	ASSYSRGALNTEAF
TRBV12-3/TRBV12-4	TRBJ1-5	ASSLIGGWGVNQPQH
TRBV10-3	TRBJ1-3	ATHPTGGPGNTIY
TRBV9	TRBJ2-2	ASSVGGGITGELF
TRBV5-1	TRBJ2-5	ASSLVKAQETQY
TRBV20-1	TRBJ2-1	SAISSNEQF
TRBV6-2/TRBV6-3	TRBJ2-2	ASISWEGNTGELF
TRBV12-3/TRBV12-4	TRBJ2-4	ASSLGEAGGIQY
TRBV9	TRBJ2-7	ASSPLASSLPYEQY
TRBV10-3	TRBJ2-1	AISERYGAGGRNEQF
TRBV19	TRBJ1-6	ATSDRSNSPLH
TRBV20-1	TRBJ2-7	SAISGRTYEQY
TRBV29-1	TRBJ2-7	SVEGTSGVYEQY
TRBV29-1	TRBJ1-2	SVEAQVEGYT
TRBV10-3	TRBJ2-6	AIRGQGISSGANVLT
TRBV4-2	TRBJ2-2	ASSPLAAGELF
TRBV2	TRBJ2-4	ASSASEANIQY
TRBV11-2	TRBJ1-3	ASSSMGQGNTIY
TRBV7-9	TRBJ2-3	ASSPWRAGGPDTQY
TRBV6-2/TRBV6-3	TRBJ2-3	ASSYGTDTQY
TRBV5-1	TRBJ2-3	ASSDGTSGRTDTQY
TRBV21-1	TRBJ2-7	ASSKVRTEFSYEQY
TRBV20-1	TRBJ2-2	SAPGTSYGELF
TRBV20-1	TRBJ2-4	SARLAGGSGIGKNIQY
TRBV5-1	TRBJ2-3	ASSSGLAASTDTQY
TRBV29-1	TRBJ2-2	SASTGSGINTGELF
TRBV12-3/TRBV12-4	TRBJ1-6	ASSPAGGAVWPPLH
TRBV6-2/TRBV6-3	TRBJ1-5	ASSYHRGPQH
TRBV12-3/TRBV12-4	TRBJ2-5	ASKPSGRPETQY
TRBV4-3	TRBJ2-1	ASSQRRTGGGSYNEQF
TRBV20-1	TRBJ2-1	SATGAGPNEQF
TRBV5-1	TRBJ2-2	ASQPGLVDSGELF
TRBV20-1	TRBJ2-3	SARTRGTSTDTQY
TRBV14	TRBJ2-1	ASSSQTASGGNEQF
TRBV12-3/TRBV12-4	TRBJ2-3	ASIPGGADTQY
TRBV20-1	TRBJ1-5	SASFLGQEGQPQH
TRBV6-5	TRBJ2-7	ASVSSGNEQY
TRBV9	TRBJ2-1	ASSFAGVSYNEQF
TRBV5-1	TRBJ2-4	ASSSGLANEAKNIQY
TRBV5-1	TRBJ1-2	ASSFPGAGDRYT
TRBV6-5	TRBJ2-5	ASRRQGLETQY
TRBV7-9	TRBJ2-3	ASSLGPTSGNTDTQY
TRBV5-1	TRBJ2-7	ASGPGQGSEQY
TRBV11-2	TRBJ2-3	ASSLVSAGSTDTQY
TRBV12-5	TRBJ2-3	ASGPLAGAPEDTQY